This note documents a single T cell receptor (beta chain) sequence. Both TCRalpha and TCRbeta chains were reverse transcribed with V-gene-specific primers. PCR amplification of the TCRs was performed with Phusion for 20 PCR cycles, and it relied on a constant-region primer together with a V-primer adapter. Each CDR3 protein gets one entry after TCRdb re-called the reads with MiXCR. The repertoire holds around 13,000 distinct CDR3 sequences, with 60% as singletons. This sample is drawn from a study of low-dose radiotherapy and immunotherapy resistance in tumors. Trimming took 1 base from V and 7 from J; bases not matched to a gene: 3. There are 14 residues in the CDR3.

The sequence derives from a human donor with advanced metastatic prostate, ovarian, gallbladder or colorectal cancer (not recorded which). This table probably holds off-target reads from a library built for another chain. The chain couples TRBV12-3 or TRBV12-4 to TRBJ2-7, with 11 bases aligning to TRBD2. The CDR3 is CASSLGLAGGEQYF. In DNA form, the CDR3 reads TGTGCCAGCAGTTTAGGGCTAGCGGGGGGAGAGCAGTACTTC.